This paragraph covers one T cell receptor beta chain sequence. This sample was included in a study of blood T cell repertoires in COVID-19. The CDR3 totals 15 residues. The ends lost 7 bases at V and 4 bases at J; junction bases unmatched: 12. Per the germline V gene, CDR1 is MNHEY and CDR2 is SVGAGI. Clones were read by immunoSEQ multiplex PCR, and TCRdb kept only the in-frame ones, dropping some. The data show about 270,000 clones, about 89% seen once. The sample was peripheral blood. The chain combines TRBV6-5 with TRBJ1-2; TRBD1 matches at 7 bases. The sequence was obtained from a man aged 35 to 55 with active or convalescent COVID-19. This CDR3 reads CASTFRQGRIYGYTF. DNA for the CDR3: TGTGCCAGCACCTTTAGACAGGGAAGGATCTATGGCTACACCTTC.